The clone carrying this TCR beta chain was seen more than once but under ten times. Its specificity is not known. Naive CD8 T cells were picked out by sorting for CD8+CD4-CCR7+CD45RA+. This CDR3 is built from 12 residues. V was clipped by 4 bases and J by 2 bases, with 6 bases between them. The germline gives CDR1 LNHDA, CDR2 SQIVND (reference sequence). The entry originates in a study of molecular identifiers for immune sequencing clone quantification. General study results and limits: Whereas naive cells kept under 1% of molecules in clones above 20 RNA copies, such clones held over 98% in effectors.

TCRdb used MiXCR to reprocess the PCR reads, holding one entry per CDR3 protein. The sample includes approximately 550,000 distinct CDR3 sequences, around 23% seen only once; the top ten take over 0.6%. V and J are TRBV19 and TRBJ2-7; D tentatively reads TRBD1 or TRBD2 (5 bases each). What was sequenced was naive CD8+ T cells from blood, with Jurkat cell RNA spiked in. Subset meaning: FACS-sorted CD8+CD4-CCR7+CD45RA+ naive T cells. The TCR comes from a human donor in good health. Some libraries in this study had Jurkat cell RNA spiked in. CDR3 sequence reads: CASSKGPYEQYF. The CDR3 nucleotides are TGTGCCAGTAGTAAGGGACCCTACGAGCAGTACTTC.